These 21 T cell receptor beta chains share one sample of origin, sequenced in a study of blood T cells in healthy people across ages. Combining a sample-barcoded 5' primer with a J-beta primer mix, a second PCR ran for roughly 6 to 12 cycles. TCRdb independently ran MiXCR on the 5' RACE reads; one entry per CDR3 protein. The sample holds about 1.8 million distinct CDR3 sequences, roughly 49% seen once. Sequenced material: blood. These receptors originate from a woman between 35 and 50 years old in good health.

This clonotype was seen a few times. CDR3 in amino acids: CASRGAGQGSYEQYF. The CDR3, as DNA: TGCGCCAGCAGGGGTGCGGGACAGGGCTCCTACGAGCAGTACTTC. The chain has TRBV4-1 and TRBJ2-7; TRBD1 matches at 9 bases. The CDR3 spans 15 residues. CDR1 is MGHRA, CDR2 YSYEKL, per germline. J was trimmed by 0 bases and V by 6 bases; bases with no gene match: 6.

The chain recombines TRBV10-3 with TRBJ2-5; 8 bases are shared with TRBD2. The CDR3 is made up of 12 amino acids. V trimming: 7 bases; J trimming: 7 bases; junction bases outside the gene matches: 5. In germline, CDR1 is ENHRY, CDR2 SYGVKD. CDR3 DNA sequence: TGTGCCATCAACCCGGGGGGGGGGACCCAGTACTTC. Protein: CAINPGGGTQYF.

The rearrangement uses TRBV18 and TRBJ2-5, with D possibly matching TRBD1 (5 bases). Per the germline V gene, CDR1 is KGHSH and CDR2 is LQKENI. V lost 3 bases and J 3 bases, leaving 17 bases between the germline ends. The CDR3 sequence is 16 residues long. CDR3 amino acids: CASSPRVTKAEETQYF. The CDR3 DNA reads as TGTGCCAGCTCACCCAGGGTCACGAAGGCAGAAGAGACCCAGTACTTC.

V usage is TRBV6-2 or TRBV6-3 and J usage is TRBJ2-5, with TRBD1 matching 10 bases. The CDR3 is 15 amino acids. Germline CDR1 reads MNHEY; CDR2 reads SVGEGT. The ends lost 2 bases at V and 4 bases at J; junction bases unmatched: 4. In DNA, the CDR3 is TGTGCCAGCAGTTACCCGGACAGGGGGTTAGAGACCCAGTACTTC. Its protein product is CASSYPDRGLETQYF.

This clonotype showed up many times. V gene TRBV27 combines with J gene TRBJ1-2; 7 nucleotides agree with TRBD1. V lost 6 bases and J lost 5; bases outside the gene matches: 6. Germline V gene lookup returns CDR1 MNHEY and CDR2 SMNVEV (reference sequence). This CDR3 region has 13 residues. This chain's CDR3 is CASSPGQTYGYTF. The CDR3 DNA is TGTGCCAGCAGCCCGGGACAGACTTATGGCTACACCTTC.

The rearrangement uses TRBV7-6 and TRBJ1-2, with TRBD1 matching 9 bases. CDR3 length equals 13 residues. J was trimmed by 6 bases and V by 5 bases; bases with no gene match: 4. In germline, CDR1 is SGHVS, CDR2 FNYEAQ. The CDR3 DNA follows: TGTGCCAGCAGCGGAGGACAGGGGAATGGCTACACCTTC. Its translation: CASSGGQGNGYTF.

The chain is built from TRBV14 and TRBJ1-2; 7 nucleotides match TRBD1. CDR1 is SGHDN and CDR2 is FVKESK in the germline V gene. V trimming: 4 bases; J trimming: 4 bases; junction bases outside the gene matches: 9. The CDR3 runs 15 residues. CDR3 loop: CASSRSGQAAYGYTF. For the CDR3, the DNA is TGTGCCAGCAGCCGATCCGGACAGGCCGCCTATGGCTACACCTTC.

Written as DNA, the CDR3 is TGTGCCAGCAGCCGCGGGACAGGGGGGACCGGGGAGCTGTTTTTT. This encodes CASSRGTGGTGELFF. The V call is TRBV12-3 or TRBV12-4, the J call TRBJ2-2; 11 bases match TRBD1. The junction had 5 bases not matched to a gene; V was cut back by 6 bases and J by 5 bases. The CDR3 is 15 residues long.

This clonotype has just a few counts. This chain uses TRBV7-2 with TRBJ2-3; a weak D match, TRBD1 (6 bases). V lost 6 bases, J lost 3 bases, and 10 bases lay in between. CDR3 length: 13 residues. Germline loops: CDR1 SGHTA, CDR2 FQGNSA. The CDR3 loop is CASSYRVTDTQYF. The CDR3 region has the DNA TGTGCCAGCAGTTACAGGGTAACAGATACGCAGTATTTT.

This clonotype occurred a few times. The chain employs TRBV29-1 and TRBJ2-1; TRBD1 matches at 7 bases. The junction had 3 bases not matched to a gene; V was cut back by 4 bases and J by 3 bases. The CDR3 is 13 residues long. Germline CDR1 SQVTM, CDR2 ANQGSEA. CDR3 residues: CSVATGIYNEQFF. In nucleotides, the CDR3 is TGCAGCGTTGCGACAGGGATCTACAATGAGCAGTTCTTC.

The table lists this clonotype with a few counts. The V gene is TRBV13, the J gene TRBJ1-6; 7 nucleotides line up with TRBD1. CDR3 length: 14 residues. Germline lookup yields CDR1 PRHDT and CDR2 FYEKMQ (reference sequence). Trimming cost V 0 bases and J 13 bases; bases outside gene matches: 6. As DNA, the CDR3 is TGTGCCAGCAGCTTAGGGACAGGGTTGGCGCCCCTCCACTTT. It yields the protein CASSLGTGLAPLHF.

This clonotype was counted between two and nine times. The rearrangement links TRBV15 to TRBJ1-2; tentatively, D is TRBD1 (6 bases). Germline CDR1 is LNHNV and CDR2 is YYDKDF (reference sequence). CDR3 size: 13 residues. Between the trimmed V and J ends, which lost 1 base and 6 bases, there was a span of 9 bases. As DNA, the CDR3 is TGTGCCACCAGCAGAGGGACAGCCGATGGCTACACCTTC. It encodes CATSRGTADGYTF.

This clonotype was counted between two and nine times. The chain recombines TRBV20-1 with TRBJ2-7, with D possibly matching TRBD2 (5 bases). Trimming removed 0 bases at V and 0 bases at J, with 12 bases between. CDR1 DFQATT and CDR2 SNEGSKA come from the germline V gene (reference sequence). This CDR3 is 15 amino acids long. The DNA of the CDR3 is TGCAGTGCTAGAGATAGCGATCGGAGCTCCTACGAGCAGTACTTC. Translation: CSARDSDRSSYEQYF.

The chain is built from TRBV6-5 and TRBJ2-5; no reliable D call. This CDR3 is 14 amino acids long. V lost 4 bases and J 5 bases, leaving 14 bases between the germline ends. The V gene's germline CDR1 is MNHEY and CDR2 SVGAGI. The CDR3 sequence: CASSFGSTRETQYF. The CDR3 DNA sequence: TGTGCCAGCAGTTTTGGAAGTACGAGGGAGACCCAGTACTTC.

V gene TRBV20-1 combines with J gene TRBJ2-3, with D perhaps TRBD2 (6 bases). Trimming pared 3 bases from V and 4 bases from J, leaving 17 bases between. The CDR3 has 15 amino acids. Looked up from germline, CDR1 is DFQATT and CDR2 is SNEGSKA (reference sequence). CDR3 sequence (DNA): TGCAGTGCTAGCCTCGGCGGGGAGTCTGCAGATACGCAGTATTTT. This encodes CSASLGGESADTQYF.

This rearrangement joins TRBV5-6 to TRBJ2-7; TRBD1 matches 8 bases. The CDR3 has 15 residues. V lost 1 base to trimming and J lost 6 bases; unmatched junction nucleotides: 9. The germline CDR1 and CDR2 sequences are SGHDT and YYEEEE. The chain's CDR3 is CASSLFSGGPSEQYF. The CDR3, as DNA: TGTGCCAGCAGCTTGTTTTCAGGGGGCCCCTCCGAGCAGTACTTC.

This clonotype was observed a few times. The chain has TRBV4-3 and TRBJ1-2; D is unclear. Trimming cost V 0 bases and J 2 bases, with 10 bases left between them. Germline V CDR1 and CDR2: LGHNA, YSLEER. The CDR3 has 15 amino acids. The CDR3, as DNA: TGCGCCAGCAGCCAAGATAAACGAGGGAACTATGGCTACACCTTC. This gives the protein CASSQDKRGNYGYTF.

This chain links TRBV29-1 with TRBJ1-2; 9 bases are shared with TRBD1. The J segment lost 8 bases and the V segment lost 5 bases, leaving 9 bases of the junction unmatched. The germline V gene encodes CDR1 SQVTM and CDR2 ANQGSEA. CDR3 size: 13 residues. The CDR3 loop reads CSVSRQGGYGYTF. CDR3 coding DNA: TGCAGCGTTTCCCGACAGGGGGGATACGGCTACACCTTC.

About this clonotype itself: One end of the junction is discordant with germline, which a read error may explain. The rearrangement uses TRBV5-6 and TRBJ2-5; TRBD1 agrees at 11 bases. CDR3 length: 14 amino acids. Germline V gives CDR1 SGHDT, CDR2 YYEEEE. The CDR3 DNA is TGTGCCTGCAGCTTGGGACAGGGGGTAGAGACCCAGTACTTC. Translating gives CACSLGQGVETQYF.

J is TRBJ2-3 and V is TRBV19; D is unresolved. Germline V gene sequence: CDR1 LNHDA, CDR2 SQIVND (reference sequence). V gave up 9 bases and J gave up 6 bases, with 19 bases separating them. The CDR3 loop spans 14 amino acids. Here the CDR3 reads CASSPHGKPDTQYF. CDR3 bases: TGTGCCAGCTCCCCTCACGGAAAGCCGGATACGCAGTATTTT.

The rearrangement uses TRBV5-4 and TRBJ2-1; TRBD1 matches 9 bases. With 4 bases clipped from V and 6 bases from J, the junction kept 14 bases outside the gene matches. Germline CDR1 is SGHNT and CDR2 is YYREEE (reference sequence). This CDR3 is 17 amino acids long. The CDR3 sequence: CASSIFTGGVTLNEQFF. The CDR3 DNA sequence: TGTGCCAGCAGCATTTTCACAGGGGGCGTCACCCTCAATGAGCAGTTCTTC.